This T cell receptor (beta chain) derives from a study of blood T cell repertoires in COVID-19. The CDR3 has 11 amino acids. V was pared by 10 bases and J by 3 bases, with 9 bases between. The germline gives CDR1 ENHRY, CDR2 SYGVKD. Sequencing was performed with immunoSEQ multiplex PCR; in TCRdb, only in-frame clones are kept and a portion is missing. The sample holds fewer than 30,000 clones, under 90% seen once. The sequence was collected from a man between 65 and 80 years old with active COVID-19. The chain employs TRBV10-3 and TRBJ2-5; a possible D gene is TRBD2 (6 bases). Source material: peripheral blood. For the CDR3, the DNA is TGTGCCACCCGGAGGGAAGAGACCCAGTACTTC. The encoded protein is CATRREETQYF.